This passage covers 4 T cell receptor beta chains from one sample sequenced in a study of PD-1 blockade in classical Hodgkin lymphoma. The assay was immunoSEQ multiplex PCR, and TCRdb's table has in-frame clones only and misses some. This repertoire shows 3,000 to 4,000 clones, approximately 70% found once; its top ten account for about half. Regarding time point: cycle 4 day 1 (C4D1), after about 6 weeks of nivolumab. Relapses following autologous stem cell transplantation were seen in all patients, with brentuximab vedotin exposure varying. The input for sequencing was peripheral blood mononuclear cells (PBMCs), taken before the fourth cycle of nivolumab. These receptors originate from a human donor with classical Hodgkin lymphoma.

In its sample, this clone was seen a few times. The V and J genes are TRBV6-1 and TRBJ2-7; the D is unclear. Deletions cut 2 bases from V and 3 bases from J, with 14 bases between. The CDR3 has 15 residues. Germline V gene data show CDR1 as MNHNS and CDR2 as SASEGT. This CDR3 is CASSELDRFHYEQYF. DNA of the CDR3: TGTGCCAGCAGTGAATTGGATCGCTTCCACTACGAGCAGTACTTC.

The V call is TRBV10-2, the J call TRBJ2-2; perhaps TRBD2 as D (6 bases). Deletions cut 6 bases from V and 3 bases from J, with 11 bases between. The CDR3 runs 14 residues. The germline gives CDR1 WSHSY, CDR2 SAAADI. For the CDR3, the DNA is TGCGCCAGCAGCTCGGAGGGGTACACCGGGGAGCTGTTTTTT. Encoded protein: CASSSEGYTGELFF.

This chain joins TRBV6-1 and TRBJ1-1; 9 nucleotides agree with TRBD1. The CDR3 has 14 amino acids. Germline values: CDR1 MNHNS, CDR2 SASEGT. Germline trimming cut 2 bases from V and 6 bases from J; bases unmatched to any gene: 4. CDR3 coding DNA: TGTGCCAGCAGTGAAACCGACAGGGGGGCTGAAGCTTTCTTT. Amino acids: CASSETDRGAEAFF.

The chain has TRBV5-1 and TRBJ2-1; 9 bases are a match to TRBD1. CDR3 size: 15 residues. V shed 4 bases and J 4 bases; nucleotides not matched to a gene: 6. Germline V CDR1 and CDR2: SGHRS, YFSETQ. The chain's CDR3 is CASSLGQGIYNEQFF. The CDR3 bases are TGCGCCAGCAGCCTGGGACAGGGCATTTACAATGAGCAGTTCTTC.